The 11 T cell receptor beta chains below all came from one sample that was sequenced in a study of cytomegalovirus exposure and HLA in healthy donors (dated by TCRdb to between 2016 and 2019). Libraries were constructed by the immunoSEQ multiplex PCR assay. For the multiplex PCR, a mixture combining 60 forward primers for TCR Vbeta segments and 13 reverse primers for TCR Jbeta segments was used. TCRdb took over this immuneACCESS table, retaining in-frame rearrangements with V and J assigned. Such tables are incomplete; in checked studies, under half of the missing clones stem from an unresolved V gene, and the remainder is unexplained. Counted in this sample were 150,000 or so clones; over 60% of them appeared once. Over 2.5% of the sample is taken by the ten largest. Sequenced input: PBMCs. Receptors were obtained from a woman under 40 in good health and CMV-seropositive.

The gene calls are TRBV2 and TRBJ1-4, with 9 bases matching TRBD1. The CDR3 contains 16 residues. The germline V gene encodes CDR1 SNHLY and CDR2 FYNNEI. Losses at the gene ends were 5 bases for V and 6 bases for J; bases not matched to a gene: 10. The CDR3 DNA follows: TGTGCCAGCAGTCCGGGGAGACAGGGGGGTGATGAAAAACTGTTTTTT. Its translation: CASSPGRQGGDEKLFF.

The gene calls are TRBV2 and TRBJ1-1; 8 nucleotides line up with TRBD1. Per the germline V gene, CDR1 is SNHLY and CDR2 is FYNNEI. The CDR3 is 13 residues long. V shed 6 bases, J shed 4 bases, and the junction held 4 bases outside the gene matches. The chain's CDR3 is CASSPDRGTEAFF. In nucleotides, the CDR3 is TGTGCCAGCAGCCCCGACAGGGGCACTGAAGCTTTCTTT.

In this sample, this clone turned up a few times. The CDR3 protein is CAIAPGAGDNNEQFF. CDR3 DNA sequence: TGTGCCATCGCCCCGGGAGCGGGAGACAACAATGAGCAGTTCTTC. The rearrangement uses TRBV10-3 and TRBJ2-1; the match to TRBD2 covers 8 bases. This CDR3 spans 15 amino acids. CDR1 is ENHRY, CDR2 SYGVKD, per germline. V shed 8 bases, J shed 5 bases, and the junction held 11 bases outside the gene matches.

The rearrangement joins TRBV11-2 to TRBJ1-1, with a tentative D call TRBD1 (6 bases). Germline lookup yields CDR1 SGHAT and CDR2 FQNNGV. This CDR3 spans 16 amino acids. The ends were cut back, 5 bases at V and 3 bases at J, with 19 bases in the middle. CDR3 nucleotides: TGTGCCAGCAGCCCTGGGCGGGGGCGAAGGGACACTGAAGCTTTCTTT. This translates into CASSPGRGRRDTEAFF. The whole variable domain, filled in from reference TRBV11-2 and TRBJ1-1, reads EAGVAQSPRYKIIEKRQSVAFWCNPISGHATLYWYQQILGQGPKLLIQFQNNGVVDDSQLPKDRFSAERLKGVDSTLKIQPAKLEDSAVYLCASSPGRGRRDTEAFFGQGTRLTVV.

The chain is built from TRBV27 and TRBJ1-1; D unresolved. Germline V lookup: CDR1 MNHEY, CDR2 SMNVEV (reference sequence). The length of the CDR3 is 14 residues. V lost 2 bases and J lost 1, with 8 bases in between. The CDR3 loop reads CASSLIGGNTEAFF. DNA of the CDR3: TGTGCCAGCAGTTTAATAGGAGGGAACACTGAAGCTTTCTTT.

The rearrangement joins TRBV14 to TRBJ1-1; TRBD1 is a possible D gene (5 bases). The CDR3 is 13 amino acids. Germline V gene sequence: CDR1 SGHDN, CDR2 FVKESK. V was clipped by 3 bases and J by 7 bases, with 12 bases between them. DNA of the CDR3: TGTGCCAGCAGCCATCTACCGGGACTTGAAGCTTTCTTT. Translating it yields CASSHLPGLEAFF.

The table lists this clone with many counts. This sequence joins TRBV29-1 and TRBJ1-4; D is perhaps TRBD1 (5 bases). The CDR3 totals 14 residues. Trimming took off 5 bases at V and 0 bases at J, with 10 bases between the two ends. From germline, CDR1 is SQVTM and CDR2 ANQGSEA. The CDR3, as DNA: TGCAGCGTTCTCGGGGGAACAACTAATGAAAAACTGTTTTTT. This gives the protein CSVLGGTTNEKLFF.

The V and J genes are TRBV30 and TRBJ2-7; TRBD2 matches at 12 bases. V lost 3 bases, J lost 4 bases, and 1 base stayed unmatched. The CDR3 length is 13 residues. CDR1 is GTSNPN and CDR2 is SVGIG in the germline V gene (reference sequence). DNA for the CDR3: TGTGCCTGGAGCGGGACTAGCGGGTACGAGCAGTACTTC. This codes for CAWSGTSGYEQYF.

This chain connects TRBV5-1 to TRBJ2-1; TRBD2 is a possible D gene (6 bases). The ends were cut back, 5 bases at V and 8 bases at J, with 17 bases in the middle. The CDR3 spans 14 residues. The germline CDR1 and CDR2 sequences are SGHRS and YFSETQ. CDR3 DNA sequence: TGCGCCAGCAGTCTTGGTTCTTCGGGGGATGAGCAGTTCTTC. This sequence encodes CASSLGSSGDEQFF.

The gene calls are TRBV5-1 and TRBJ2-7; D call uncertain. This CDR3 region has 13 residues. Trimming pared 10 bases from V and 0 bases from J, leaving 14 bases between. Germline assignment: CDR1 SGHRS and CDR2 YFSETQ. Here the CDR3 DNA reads TGCGCCTCCAGGCTTTTTAGCTCCTACGAGCAGTACTTC. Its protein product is CASRLFSSYEQYF.

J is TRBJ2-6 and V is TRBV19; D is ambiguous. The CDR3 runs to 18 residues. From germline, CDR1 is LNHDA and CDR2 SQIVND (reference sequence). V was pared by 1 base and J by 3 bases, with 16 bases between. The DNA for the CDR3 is TGTGCCAGTAGTATAGTGGCAGGCCGCAGGTATGGGGCCAACGTCCTGACTTTC. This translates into CASSIVAGRRYGANVLTF.